This TCR beta chain was captured in a study of T cells in localized non-small cell lung cancer. This clone occurred a few times. The CDR3 runs 14 residues. Per the germline V gene, CDR1 is SGHAT and CDR2 is FQNNGV. Trimming pared 3 bases from V and 6 bases from J, leaving 15 bases between. Measured with immunoSEQ multiplex PCR; TCRdb has only the in-frame clones, and not every one. Of 75,000 to 90,000 clones in the sample, about 83% are singletons; the top ten hold over 2.5%. This TCR derives from a man aged 40 to 70 with stage I lung adenocarcinoma. This chain joins TRBV11-2 and TRBJ2-7, with TRBD2 as a possible D gene (6 bases). Sequences were derived from peripheral blood, sampled before any cancer treatment. The CDR3 spells CASSFLSRRGEQYF. The CDR3 coding sequence is TGTGCCAGCAGCTTTCTTTCTCGGCGGGGCGAGCAGTACTTC.